Listed here are 27 T cell receptor beta chains from one sample, sequenced in a study of molecular identifiers for immune sequencing clone quantification. A single record per CDR3 protein comes from TCRdb applying MiXCR to the PCR reads. The sample carries over 550,000 distinct CDR3 sequences, around 25% recorded once. Sample: naive CD8+ T cells from blood, with Jurkat cell RNA spiked in. Subset in this sample: FACS-sorted CD8+CD4-CCR7+CD45RA+ naive T cells. These receptors originate from a human donor in good health. Some libraries in this study had Jurkat cell RNA spiked in.

V gene TRBV19 combines with J gene TRBJ2-7, with 8 bases matching TRBD2. Germline assignment: CDR1 LNHDA and CDR2 SQIVND (reference sequence). Trimming at V came to 1 base and at J to 1 base, leaving 3 bases not matched to a gene. This CDR3 is 15 amino acids long. The CDR3 loop is CASSIGSGTSYEQYF. The CDR3 bases are TGTGCCAGTAGTATAGGTAGCGGGACTTCCTACGAGCAGTACTTC.

Worth noting for this clonotype: This sequence may be a read error, since a much larger clone differs from it by one base. V usage is TRBV4-3 and J usage is TRBJ2-2; D ambiguous. With 0 bases removed from V and 3 bases from J, the gap between germline ends came to 11 bases. This CDR3 comprises 16 residues. Per germline, CDR1 LGHNA and CDR2 YSLEER. For the CDR3, the DNA is TGCGCCAGCAGCCAAGATTGGAGTTCGTACACCGGGGAGCTGTTTTTT. Translation gives CASSQDWSSYTGELFF.

V usage is TRBV21-1 and J usage is TRBJ2-1; the table's D call TRBD2 went unverified against the DNA. TRBV21-1 is classified as a pseudogene. CDR3 length: 17 amino acids. The CDR3 spells CASSKEGLAGPYNEQFF. The CDR3, as DNA: TGTGCCAGCAGCAAAGAAGGTCTAGCGGGACCGTACAATGAGCAGTTCTTC.

This clonotype was seen a handful of times. Its ends do not fully match the called genes, so a read error is possible. This rearrangement joins TRBV13 to TRBJ1-1; tentatively, D is TRBD1 (5 bases). Germline CDR1 is PRHDT and CDR2 is FYEKMQ (reference sequence). The CDR3 consists of 16 residues. CDR3 amino acids: CASSAIEGALNTEAVF. The CDR3 nucleotides are TGTGCCAGCAGCGCAATAGAAGGGGCCCTGAACACTGAAGCTGTCTTT.

Remarks on this clonotype: A read error is likely, as this CDR3 ends without the conserved phenylalanine or tryptophan. The chain joins TRBV7-8 to TRBJ1-5, with unresolved D. The CDR3 extends over 15 amino acids. Germline assignment: CDR1 SGHVS and CDR2 FQNEAQ. V gave up 1 base and J gave up 0 bases, with 7 bases separating them. The CDR3 sequence: CASSLGSNSNQPQHL. DNA for the CDR3: TGTGCCAGCAGCTTAGGCAGCAATAGCAATCAGCCCCAGCATCTT.

This clonotype was seen more than once but under ten times. The V gene is TRBV28, the J gene TRBJ2-1; 14 nucleotides match TRBD2. Germline assignment: CDR1 MDHEN and CDR2 SYDVKM. This CDR3 contains 14 residues. V lost 5 bases and J lost 12; bases outside the gene matches: 6. This CDR3 reads CASSPGTSGSGQFF. The CDR3 DNA reads TGTGCCAGCAGTCCCGGGACTAGCGGGAGTGGGCAGTTCTTC.

This clonotype was seen ten or more times. V usage is TRBV6-2 or TRBV6-3 and J usage is TRBJ1-5; no reliable D call. Germline assignment: CDR1 MNHEY and CDR2 SVGEGT. This CDR3 comprises 14 residues. Trimming pared 5 bases from V and 5 bases from J, leaving 13 bases between. CDR3 loop: CASSAGQTYQPQHF. In DNA form, the CDR3 reads TGTGCCAGCAGTGCGGGCCAAACCTATCAGCCCCAGCATTTT.

The genes are TRBV27 and TRBJ2-3; either TRBD1 or TRBD2 may fit D (5 bases each). The germline gives CDR1 MNHEY, CDR2 SMNVEV (reference sequence). Trimming removed 5 bases at V and 3 bases at J, with 18 bases between. This CDR3 region has 16 residues. The CDR3 nucleotides read TGTGCCAGCAGTGGCTTAATGGGGGTAGAAACAGATACGCAGTATTTT. The encoded protein is CASSGLMGVETDTQYF.

About this clonotype itself: A read error may explain this, as a much larger clone is one base away. The chain combines TRBV10-3 with TRBJ2-7; a possible D gene is TRBD2 (5 bases). The V gene's germline CDR1 is ENHRY and CDR2 SYGVKD. This CDR3 comprises 14 residues. This chain's CDR3 is CAVSEGGSAYEQYF. CDR3 sequence (DNA): TGTGCCGTCAGTGAAGGCGGGTCTGCCTACGAGCAGTACTTC.

The chain recombines TRBV28 with TRBJ1-1; D might be TRBD1 (6 bases). The germline V and J ends were trimmed by 5 bases and 10 bases, with 17 bases remaining between them. CDR1 is MDHEN and CDR2 is SYDVKM in the germline V gene. The CDR3 contains 13 residues. The CDR3: CASSPGHRRRAFF. The DNA of the CDR3 is TGTGCCAGCAGTCCGGGACACCGACGGAGAGCTTTCTTT.

A remark on this clonotype: A much larger clone lies a single base off, so this may be a read error. The chain combines TRBV7-9 with TRBJ2-3; 11 bases match TRBD2. Trimming cost V 5 bases and J 7 bases; bases outside gene matches: 20. Germline V CDR1 and CDR2: SEHNR, FQNEAQ (reference sequence). CDR3 length: 19 residues. The CDR3 DNA is TGTGCCAGCAGCACAGGTCCCGGGACTAGCGGACAGACCCCAAATACGCAGTATTTT. Its protein product is CASSTGPGTSGQTPNTQYF.

The chain recombines TRBV29-1 with TRBJ2-5; TRBD2 matches at 7 bases. The germline gives CDR1 SQVTM, CDR2 ANQGSEA. This CDR3 contains 14 residues. V shed 3 bases, J shed 5 bases, and the junction held 9 bases outside the gene matches. The CDR3 sequence is CSVDLAVWSETQYF. CDR3 nucleotide sequence: TGCAGCGTTGACCTAGCGGTTTGGAGCGAGACCCAGTACTTC.

The rearrangement uses TRBV4-1 and TRBJ2-7; D ambiguous. Germline values: CDR1 MGHRA, CDR2 YSYEKL. This CDR3 has 14 amino acids. Trimming shortened V by 1 base and J by 2 bases, and 9 bases separated the two germline ends. The CDR3 sequence: CASSQGTHTYEQYF. For the CDR3, the DNA is TGCGCCAGCAGCCAAGGGACGCACACCTACGAGCAGTACTTC.

For the CDR3, the DNA is TGTGCCAGCAGCCATGGAGCCGGGAGGGGATACGAGCAGTACTTC. Amino acid sequence: CASSHGAGRGYEQYF. V gene TRBV14 combines with J gene TRBJ2-7; 8 bases line up with TRBD2. V shed 3 bases and J 4 bases; nucleotides not matched to a gene: 8. CDR3 length: 15 residues. The germline CDR1 and CDR2 sequences are SGHDN and FVKESK.

The CDR3 DNA reads TGTGCCAGCAGCGTAGCGTACGGGAGCTCCTACGAGCAGTACTTC. Protein sequence: CASSVAYGSSYEQYF. The V gene is TRBV9, the J gene TRBJ2-7; perhaps TRBD2 as D (6 bases). The V end was cut by 0 bases, the J end by 0 bases, with 10 bases between. The CDR3 runs 15 residues. Germline V gene sequence: CDR1 SGDLS, CDR2 YYNGEE.

Of note for this clonotype: A much more abundant neighbour one base away suggests this may be a read error. The chain uses TRBV6-5 and TRBJ1-5, with D hard to call. The CDR3 is made up of 10 amino acids. Germline loops: CDR1 MNHEY, CDR2 SVGAGI. The DNA of the CDR3 is TGTGCCAGCTATCGAAGTCCCCAGCGTTTT. Protein product: CASYRSPQRF.

There are many counts of this clonotype. The chain uses TRBV27 and TRBJ2-3, with 10 bases that match TRBD1. This CDR3 has 16 residues. The V gene end was trimmed by 4 bases and the J gene end by 0 bases; junction bases not matched to a gene: 4. Per the germline V gene, CDR1 is MNHEY and CDR2 is SMNVEV (reference sequence). In nucleotides, the CDR3 is TGTGCCAGCAGTTGGACAGGGGGTACTAGCACAGATACGCAGTATTTT. It translates to CASSWTGGTSTDTQYF.

This clonotype was seen at least ten times. The J gene is TRBJ2-2, the V gene TRBV29-1, with D hard to call. CDR1 is SQVTM and CDR2 is ANQGSEA in the germline V gene. There are 12 residues in the CDR3. Trimming took off 5 bases at V and 5 bases at J, with 9 bases between the two ends. CDR3 sequence reads: CSVFDTTGELFF. CDR3 coding DNA: TGCAGCGTTTTCGACACTACCGGGGAGCTGTTTTTT.

This clonotype was recorded once. J is TRBJ2-2 and V is TRBV11-1; the D is unclear. The CDR3 sequence is 14 residues long. Germline CDR1 is SGHAT and CDR2 is FQDESV (reference sequence). V shed 5 bases and J shed 0 bases, with 7 bases lying between them. The CDR3 sequence: CASSLFTNTGELFF. The CDR3 DNA reads as TGTGCCAGCAGCCTTTTTACGAACACCGGGGAGCTGTTTTTT.

This clonotype has a handful of counts. CDR3 amino acids: CASSQWDTRETQYF. CDR3 DNA: TGTGCCAGCAGCCAATGGGACACACGGGAGACCCAGTACTTC. The V and J genes are TRBV7-9 and TRBJ2-5, with D possibly being TRBD1 (6 bases). Looked up from germline, CDR1 is SEHNR and CDR2 is FQNEAQ (reference sequence). V dropped 5 bases and J dropped 5 bases, with 15 bases sitting between them. The length of the CDR3 is 14 residues.

This rearrangement joins TRBV5-1 to TRBJ2-5, with 7 bases that match TRBD2. The J segment lost 5 bases and the V segment lost 5 bases, leaving 3 bases of the junction unmatched. The CDR3 is 12 residues long. From germline, CDR1 is SGHRS and CDR2 YFSETQ. The CDR3 DNA reads as TGCGCCAGCAGGCTGGGGGGGGAGACCCAGTACTTC. This encodes CASRLGGETQYF. The complete variable domain, with remaining parts taken from reference TRBV5-1 and TRBJ2-5, reads KAGVTQTPRYLIKTRGQQVTLSCSPISGHRSVSWYQQTPGQGLQFLFEYFSETQRNKGNFPGRFSGRQFSNSRSEMNVSTLELGDSALYLCASRLGGETQYFGPGTRLLVL.

This clonotype has just a few counts. The rearrangement joins TRBV3-1 to TRBJ2-3, with 8 nucleotides matching TRBD1. The V segment lost 4 bases and the J segment 2 bases; nucleotides outside the gene matches: 5. The V gene's germline CDR1 is LGHDT and CDR2 YNNKEL (reference sequence). The CDR3 extends over 15 amino acids. CDR3 loop: CASSLRQGITDTQYF. CDR3 in DNA: TGTGCCAGCAGCCTTAGACAGGGGATCACAGATACGCAGTATTTT.

The CDR3 nucleotides read TGTGCCAGCGGAGTCTGGCTAGCGGGAGGTGGCGAGCAGTACTTC. Encoded protein: CASGVWLAGGGEQYF. This chain links TRBV2 with TRBJ2-7, with TRBD2 identical over 11 bases. The CDR3 sequence is 15 residues long. Germline lookup yields CDR1 SNHLY and CDR2 FYNNEI. Trimming at V came to 8 bases and at J to 6 bases, leaving 12 bases not matched to a gene.

This clonotype has a handful of counts. The J gene is TRBJ2-5, the V gene TRBV7-2; D is unresolved. Germline V CDR1 and CDR2: SGHTA, FQGNSA. The CDR3 loop spans 16 amino acids. V lost 3 bases, J lost 5 bases, and 19 bases lay in between. The CDR3 region has the DNA TGTGCCAGCAGCTTGAGACGAGTACCATCCCCGGAGACCCAGTACTTC. The encoded protein is CASSLRRVPSPETQYF.

In this sample, this clonotype turned up many times. The chain has TRBV4-3 and TRBJ2-7; TRBD2 is a possible D gene (5 bases). V lost 4 bases and J lost 3, with 16 bases in between. Germline V gene sequence: CDR1 LGHNA, CDR2 YSLEER. The CDR3 has 15 residues. This CDR3 reads CASSPGLGPDYEQYF. For the CDR3, the DNA is TGCGCCAGCAGCCCCGGACTCGGCCCTGACTACGAGCAGTACTTC.

V gene TRBV29-1 combines with J gene TRBJ2-2; possibly TRBD1 or TRBD2 for D (5 bases each). Germline CDR1 SQVTM, CDR2 ANQGSEA. V was shortened by 5 bases and J by 1 base, with 8 bases between the two germline ends. The CDR3 contains 13 residues. The CDR3 loop reads CSVWDGNTGELFF. The CDR3 coding sequence is TGCAGCGTTTGGGACGGGAACACCGGGGAGCTGTTTTTT.

This clonotype has a count of ten or more. The chain combines TRBV3-1 with TRBJ2-5; tentative D call: TRBD1 (5 bases). The CDR3 consists of 16 residues. Trimming took off 3 bases at V and 1 base at J, with 15 bases between the two ends. Germline assignment: CDR1 LGHDT and CDR2 YNNKEL (reference sequence). This chain's CDR3 is CASSQGDRFIQETQYF. Written as DNA, the CDR3 is TGTGCCAGCAGCCAGGGTGACAGATTCATCCAAGAGACCCAGTACTTC.